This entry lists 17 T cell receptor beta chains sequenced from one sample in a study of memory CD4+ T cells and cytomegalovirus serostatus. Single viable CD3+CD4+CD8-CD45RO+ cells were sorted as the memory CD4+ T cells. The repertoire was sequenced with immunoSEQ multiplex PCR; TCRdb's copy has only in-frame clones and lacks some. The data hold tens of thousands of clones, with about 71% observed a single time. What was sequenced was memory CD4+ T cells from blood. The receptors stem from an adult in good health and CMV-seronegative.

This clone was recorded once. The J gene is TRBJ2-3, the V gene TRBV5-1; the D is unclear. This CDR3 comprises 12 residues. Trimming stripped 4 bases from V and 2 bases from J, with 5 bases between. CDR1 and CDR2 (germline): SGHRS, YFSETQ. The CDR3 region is CASSENTDTQYF. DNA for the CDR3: TGCGCCAGCAGCGAAAACACAGATACGCAGTATTTT.

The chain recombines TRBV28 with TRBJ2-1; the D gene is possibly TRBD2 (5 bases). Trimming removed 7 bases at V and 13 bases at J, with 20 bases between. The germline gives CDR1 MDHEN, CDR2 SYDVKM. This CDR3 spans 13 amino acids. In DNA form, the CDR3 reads TGTGCCAGCACCCCACGAGGGCGGCGGTCTCAGTTCTTC. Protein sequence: CASTPRGRRSQFF.

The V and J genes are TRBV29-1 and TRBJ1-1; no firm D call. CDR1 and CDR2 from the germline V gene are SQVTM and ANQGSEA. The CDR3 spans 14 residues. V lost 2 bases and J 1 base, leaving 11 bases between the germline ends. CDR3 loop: CSVEPKAGNTEAFF. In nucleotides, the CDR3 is TGCAGCGTTGAACCGAAGGCCGGGAACACTGAAGCTTTCTTT.

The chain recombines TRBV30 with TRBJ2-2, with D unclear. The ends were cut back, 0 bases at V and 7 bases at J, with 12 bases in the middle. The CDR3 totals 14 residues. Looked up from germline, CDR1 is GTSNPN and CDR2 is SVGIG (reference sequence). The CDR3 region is CAWSVGSVGGELFF. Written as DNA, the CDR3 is TGTGCCTGGAGTGTAGGTTCGGTGGGCGGGGAGCTGTTTTTT.

For the CDR3, the DNA is TGCGCCAGCAGCCAAGCGGGCTACGAGCAGTACTTC. Translated, it gives CASSQAGYEQYF. The gene calls are TRBV4-1 and TRBJ2-7; D unclear. Germline V lookup: CDR1 MGHRA, CDR2 YSYEKL. The ends were cut back, 1 base at V and 3 bases at J, with 4 bases in the middle. The CDR3 contains 12 residues.

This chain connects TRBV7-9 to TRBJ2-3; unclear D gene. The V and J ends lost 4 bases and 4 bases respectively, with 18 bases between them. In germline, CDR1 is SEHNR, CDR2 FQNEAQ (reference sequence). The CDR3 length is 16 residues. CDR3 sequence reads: CASSSTLSPRADTQYF. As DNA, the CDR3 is TGTGCCAGCAGCTCGACTCTTTCCCCTCGTGCAGATACGCAGTATTTT.

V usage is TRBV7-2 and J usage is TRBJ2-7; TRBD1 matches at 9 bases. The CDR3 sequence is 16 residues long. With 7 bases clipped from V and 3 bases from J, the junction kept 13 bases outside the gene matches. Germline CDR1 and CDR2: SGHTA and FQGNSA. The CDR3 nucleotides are TGTGCCAGCACCCCCCAGGCGGGACAGGGCAACTACGAGCAGTACTTC. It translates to CASTPQAGQGNYEQYF.

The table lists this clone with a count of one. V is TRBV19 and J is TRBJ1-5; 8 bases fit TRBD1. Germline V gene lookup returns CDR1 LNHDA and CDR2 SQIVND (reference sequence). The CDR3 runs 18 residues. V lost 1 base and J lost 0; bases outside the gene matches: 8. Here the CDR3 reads CASSIGLAGGISNQPQHF. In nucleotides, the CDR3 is TGTGCCAGTAGTATAGGATTGGCAGGGGGCATTAGCAATCAGCCCCAGCATTTT.

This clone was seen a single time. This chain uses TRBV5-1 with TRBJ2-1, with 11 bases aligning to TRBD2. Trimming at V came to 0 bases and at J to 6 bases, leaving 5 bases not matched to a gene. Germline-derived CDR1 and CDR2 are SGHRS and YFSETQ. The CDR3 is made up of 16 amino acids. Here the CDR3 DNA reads TGCGCCAGCAGCTTGGCGGCTAGCGGGAGGCCCAATGAGCAGTTCTTC. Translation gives CASSLAASGRPNEQFF.

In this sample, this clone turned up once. The CDR3 DNA is TGTGCCAGCAGTCTTAACTACAATGAGCAGTTCTTC. Residues: CASSLNYNEQFF. The chain links TRBV27 to TRBJ2-1; no reliable D call. Trimming removed 5 bases at V and 3 bases at J, with 5 bases between. CDR3 length: 12 residues. The germline CDR1 and CDR2 sequences are MNHEY and SMNVEV (reference sequence).

CDR3 in DNA: TGTGCCAGCTCACCACCTACTAGCGGGGGTTCCTACGAGCAGTACTTC. This gives the protein CASSPPTSGGSYEQYF. V usage is TRBV18 and J usage is TRBJ2-7, with 11 bases lining up with TRBD2. The V gene end was trimmed by 0 bases and the J gene end by 1 base; junction bases not matched to a gene: 2. The CDR3 is made up of 16 amino acids. Germline values: CDR1 KGHSH, CDR2 LQKENI. The full variable domain, completed using reference TRBV18 and TRBJ2-7, is NAGVMQNPRHLVRRRGQEARLRCSPMKGHSHVYWYRQLPEEGLKFMVYLQKENIIDESGMPKERFSAEFPKEGPSILRIQQVVRGDSAAYFCASSPPTSGGSYEQYFGPGTRLTVT.

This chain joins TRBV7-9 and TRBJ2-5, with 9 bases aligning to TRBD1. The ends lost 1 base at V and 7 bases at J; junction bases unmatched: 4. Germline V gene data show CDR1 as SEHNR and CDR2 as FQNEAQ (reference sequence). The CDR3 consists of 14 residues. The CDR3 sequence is CASSLGGQGWTQYF. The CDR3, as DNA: TGTGCCAGCAGCTTAGGCGGACAGGGGTGGACCCAGTACTTC. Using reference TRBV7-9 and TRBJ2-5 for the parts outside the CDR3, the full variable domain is DTGVSQNPRHKITKRGQNVTFRCDPISEHNRLYWYRQTLGQGPEFLTYFQNEAQLEKSRLLSDRFSAERPKGSFSTLEIQRTEQGDSAMYLCASSLGGQGWTQYFGPGTRLLVL.

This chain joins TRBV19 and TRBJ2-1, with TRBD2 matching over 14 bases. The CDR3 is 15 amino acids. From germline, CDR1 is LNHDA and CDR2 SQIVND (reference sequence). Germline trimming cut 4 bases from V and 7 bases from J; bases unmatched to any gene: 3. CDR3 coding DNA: TGTGCCAGTAGTAGACTAGCGGGAGGGCTTAATGAGCAGTTCTTC. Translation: CASSRLAGGLNEQFF.

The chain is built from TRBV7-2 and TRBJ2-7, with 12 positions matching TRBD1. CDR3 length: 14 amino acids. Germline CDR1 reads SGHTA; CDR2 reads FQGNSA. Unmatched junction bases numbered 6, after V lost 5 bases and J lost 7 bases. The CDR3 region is CASSPGQGAREQYF. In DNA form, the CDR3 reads TGTGCCAGCAGCCCGGGACAGGGGGCGCGTGAGCAGTACTTC. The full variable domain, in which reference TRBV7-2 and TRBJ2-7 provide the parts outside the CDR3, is GAGVSQSPSNKVTEKGKDVELRCDPISGHTALYWYRQSLGQGLEFLIYFQGNSAPDKSGLPSDRFSAERTGGSVSTLTIQRTQQEDSAVYLCASSPGQGAREQYFGPGTRLTVT.

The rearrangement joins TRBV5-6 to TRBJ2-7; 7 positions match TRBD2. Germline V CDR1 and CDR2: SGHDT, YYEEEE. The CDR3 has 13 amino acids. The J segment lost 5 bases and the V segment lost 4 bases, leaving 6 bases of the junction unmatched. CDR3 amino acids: CASSTLGGDEQYF. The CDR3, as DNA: TGTGCCAGCAGCACACTGGGGGGGGACGAGCAGTACTTC.

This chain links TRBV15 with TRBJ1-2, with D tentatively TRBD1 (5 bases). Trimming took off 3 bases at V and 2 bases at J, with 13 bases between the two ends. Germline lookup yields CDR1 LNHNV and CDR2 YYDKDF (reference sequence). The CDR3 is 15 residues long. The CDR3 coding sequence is TGTGCCACCAGCAGCCGGGACGGAACAAACTATGGCTACACCTTC. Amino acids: CATSSRDGTNYGYTF.

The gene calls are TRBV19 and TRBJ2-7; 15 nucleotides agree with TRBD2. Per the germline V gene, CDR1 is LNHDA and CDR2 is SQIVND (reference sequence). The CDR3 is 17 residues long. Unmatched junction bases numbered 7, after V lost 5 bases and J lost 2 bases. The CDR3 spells CASSPGLAGGTAYEQYF. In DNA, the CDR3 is TGTGCCAGTAGTCCGGGACTAGCGGGGGGAACGGCCTACGAGCAGTACTTC.